These 3 T cell receptor beta chains were all obtained from the same sample, sequenced in a study of OX40 agonist ivuxolimab in advanced cancers. This table comes from immunoSEQ multiplex PCR, and its TCRdb copy is limited to in-frame clones, with some not included. The sample shows around 100,000 clones, less than 95% of them seen only once. The sample consisted of CD4+ or CD8+ T cells sorted from blood, taken in a trial of the OX40 agonist ivuxolimab. All receptors come from an adult with an advanced solid tumor such as melanoma, head and neck, liver or kidney cancer.

This clone has only one observation. V is TRBV19 and J is TRBJ1-5; D is ambiguous. V was clipped by 5 bases and J by 3 bases, with 14 bases between them. CDR3 length: 15 amino acids. The germline CDR1 and CDR2 sequences are LNHDA and SQIVND (reference sequence). The CDR3 DNA reads as TGTGCCAGTAGTCCTCGGGAGACCTTCAATCAGCCCCAGCATTTT. Translated, it gives CASSPRETFNQPQHF. The entire variable domain, with the rest obtained from reference TRBV19 and TRBJ1-5, is as follows: DGGITQSPKYLFRKEGQNVTLSCEQNLNHDAMYWYRQDPGQGLRLIYYSQIVNDFQKGDIAEGYSVSREKKESFPLTVTSAQKNPTAFYLCASSPRETFNQPQHFGDGTRLSIL.

This clone occurred once. The chain joins TRBV4-3 to TRBJ1-4, with TRBD1 matching over 8 bases. Losses at the gene ends were 1 base for V and 3 bases for J; bases not matched to a gene: 7. Germline V lookup: CDR1 LGHNA, CDR2 YSLEER. The CDR3 is 17 amino acids. The CDR3 protein is CASSQGAGGEANEKLFF. The CDR3 DNA sequence: TGCGCCAGCAGCCAAGGAGCAGGGGGCGAGGCTAATGAAAAACTGTTTTTT.

The chain combines TRBV9 with TRBJ2-1; a possible D gene is TRBD2 (5 bases). There are 16 residues in the CDR3. Germline CDR1 and CDR2: SGDLS and YYNGEE. The V and J ends lost 0 bases and 0 bases respectively, with 10 bases between them. CDR3 protein: CASSVAVGSSYNEQFF. CDR3 coding DNA: TGTGCCAGCAGCGTAGCAGTGGGGAGCTCCTACAATGAGCAGTTCTTC.